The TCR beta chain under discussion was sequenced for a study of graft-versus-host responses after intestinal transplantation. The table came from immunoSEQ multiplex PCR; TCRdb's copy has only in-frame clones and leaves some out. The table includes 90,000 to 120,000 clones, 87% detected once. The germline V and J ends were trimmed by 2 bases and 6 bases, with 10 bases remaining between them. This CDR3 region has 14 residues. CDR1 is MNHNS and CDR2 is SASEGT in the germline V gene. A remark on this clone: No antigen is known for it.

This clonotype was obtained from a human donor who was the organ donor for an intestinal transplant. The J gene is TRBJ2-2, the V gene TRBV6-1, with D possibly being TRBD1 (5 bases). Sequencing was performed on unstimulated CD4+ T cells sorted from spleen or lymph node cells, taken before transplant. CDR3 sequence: CASSETRVAGELFF. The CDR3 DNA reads TGTGCCAGCAGTGAAACCAGGGTGGCCGGGGAGCTGTTTTTT.